These 10 T cell receptor beta chains originate from one sample sequenced in a study of blood T cells in healthy people across ages. A J-beta primer mix and a sample-barcoded 5' primer were used in a second PCR of about 6 to 12 cycles. TCRdb re-derived calls from the 5' RACE reads in MiXCR, one entry per CDR3 protein. The repertoire holds about 780,000 distinct CDR3 sequences, with roughly 25% as singletons. These data were likewise used in another study, on T cells of mothers and their children.

The sequencing input was blood. The receptors stem from a boy younger than 18 in good health.

This clonotype was found many times. The genes are TRBV5-5 and TRBJ2-1, with TRBD1 as a possible D gene (6 bases). CDR1 and CDR2 (germline): SGHKS, YYEKEE (reference sequence). V lost 2 bases to trimming and J lost 4 bases, with 13 bases between them. There are 15 residues in the CDR3. CDR3 loop: CASSFMTGLYNEQFF. Here the CDR3 DNA reads TGTGCCAGCAGCTTCATGACAGGTCTTTACAATGAGCAGTTCTTC.

This chain connects TRBV29-1 to TRBJ2-2; TRBD1 agrees at 9 bases. The CDR3 runs 15 residues. Germline CDR1 SQVTM, CDR2 ANQGSEA. The J segment lost 0 bases and the V segment lost 7 bases, leaving 6 bases of the junction unmatched. CDR3 sequence reads: CSATGGIANTGELFF. CDR3 coding DNA: TGCAGCGCGACAGGGGGTATAGCGAACACCGGGGAGCTGTTTTTT.

V usage is TRBV5-1 and J usage is TRBJ1-5; D gene uncertain. This CDR3 region has 15 residues. V lost 0 bases and J lost 4, with 11 bases in between. Germline CDR1 is SGHRS and CDR2 is YFSETQ. The CDR3 loop reads CASSLDGVWNQPQHF. The DNA of the CDR3 is TGCGCCAGCAGCTTGGATGGGGTTTGGAATCAGCCCCAGCATTTT.

This clonotype turned up a few times. The genes are TRBV12-3 or TRBV12-4 and TRBJ2-7; 8 bases are shared with TRBD1. Losses at the gene ends were 4 bases for V and 3 bases for J; bases not matched to a gene: 5. This CDR3 has 14 residues. In DNA, the CDR3 is TGTGCCAGCAGTTCCTCGACAGGGGACTACGAGCAGTACTTC. It codes for CASSSSTGDYEQYF.

This clonotype was seen only a few times. The rearrangement uses TRBV6-2 or TRBV6-3 and TRBJ2-1, with D unclear. CDR1 is MNHEY and CDR2 is SVGEGT in the germline V gene. The germline V and J ends were trimmed by 10 bases and 4 bases, with 11 bases remaining between them. This CDR3 contains 12 residues. The CDR3 spells CATQDGYNEQFF. The CDR3 nucleotides are TGTGCCACCCAGGACGGGTACAATGAGCAGTTCTTC.

The V call is TRBV14, the J call TRBJ1-6; no definite D call. CDR1 and CDR2 from the germline V gene are SGHDN and FVKESK. V was pared by 3 bases and J by 6 bases, with 3 bases between. The CDR3 consists of 12 residues. The DNA for the CDR3 is TGTGCCAGCAGCCATAGTAATTCACCCCTCCACTTT. Translation gives CASSHSNSPLHF. The variable domain in full, with the rest retrieved from reference TRBV14 and TRBJ1-6, is EAGVTQFPSHSVIEKGQTVTLRCDPISGHDNLYWYRRVMGKEIKFLLHFVKESKQDESGMPNNRFLAERTGGTYSTLKVQPAELEDSGVYFCASSHSNSPLHFGNGTRLTVT.

This clonotype occurred a few times. V usage is TRBV3-1 and J usage is TRBJ1-4, with 8 bases fitting TRBD1. CDR1 and CDR2 (germline): LGHDT, YNNKEL (reference sequence). The V and J ends lost 2 bases and 3 bases, in that order; junction bases with no gene match: 5. This CDR3 is 16 amino acids long. As DNA, the CDR3 is TGTGCCAGCAGCCAAACAGGGGGTACTTCTAATGAAAAACTGTTTTTT. Amino acid sequence: CASSQTGGTSNEKLFF. The full variable domain, completed using reference TRBV3-1 and TRBJ1-4, is DTAVSQTPKYLVTQMGNDKSIKCEQNLGHDTMYWYKQDSKKFLKIMFSYNNKELIINETVPNRFSPKSPDKAHLNLHINSLELGDSAVYFCASSQTGGTSNEKLFFGSGTQLSVL.

With respect to this clonotype: It is likely a read error, because the conserved phenylalanine at the end of the CDR3 is missing. The V gene is TRBV6-2 or TRBV6-3, the J gene TRBJ2-1; the match to TRBD1 covers 7 bases. V dropped 0 bases and J dropped 3; count of bases not matched to a gene: 5. Germline V gene sequence: CDR1 MNHEY, CDR2 SVGEGT. CDR3 length: 16 amino acids. The chain's CDR3 is CASSYSRQGVYNEQFL. DNA for the CDR3: TGTGCCAGCAGTTACTCGAGGCAGGGGGTCTACAATGAGCAGTTCCTC.

This clonotype showed up just a few times. J is TRBJ1-5 and V is TRBV6-7, with TRBD1 as a possible D gene (5 bases). TRBV6-7 is treated as an ORF (open reading frame) with a function not yet certain. The V end lost 0 bases, the J end lost 3 bases, and 6 bases lay between the germline ends. CDR3 length equals 14 residues. The chain's CDR3 is CASSYSGDNQPQHF. CDR3 DNA sequence: TGTGCCAGCAGTTACTCAGGGGACAATCAGCCCCAGCATTTT.

The chain combines TRBV19 with TRBJ1-1; no clear D. V was shortened by 6 bases and J by 2 bases, with 13 bases between the two germline ends. Germline lookup yields CDR1 LNHDA and CDR2 SQIVND (reference sequence). This CDR3 has 14 residues. CDR3 loop: CASRTRTVNTEAFF. In DNA form, the CDR3 reads TGTGCCAGTAGGACTCGGACGGTTAACACTGAAGCTTTCTTT.